A single sample is the source of the 26 T cell receptor beta chains below, sequenced in a study of T cell responses to AZD1222 COVID-19 vaccine (dated by TCRdb to the early 2020s). The library relied on the immunoSEQ multiplex PCR assay. Here the immuneACCESS table is served through TCRdb, limited to in-frame sequences with V and J called. Missing clones are a known gap in these copies; in checked studies unresolved V genes cover under half, and the rest lacks a known reason. Here the sample has about 100,000 clones; 85% to 90% occur a single time. The leading ten clones occupy around 3.2% of the sample. The time point tag for this specimen amounts to: baseline before first vaccination. The sequences come from peripheral blood, collected on day 0 of AZD1222 vaccination. The receptors originated from an adult in good health.

The J gene is TRBJ1-5, the V gene TRBV7-8; no clear D. With 1 base removed from V and 6 bases from J, the gap between germline ends came to 4 bases. CDR1 is SGHVS, CDR2 FQNEAQ, per germline. This CDR3 has 12 amino acids. Here the CDR3 reads CASSLVGQPQHF. The CDR3 DNA sequence: TGTGCCAGCAGCTTAGTTGGTCAGCCCCAGCATTTT. The entire variable domain, with the rest obtained from reference TRBV7-8 and TRBJ1-5, is as follows: GAGVSQSPRYKVAKRGQDVALRCDPISGHVSLFWYQQALGQGPEFLTYFQNEAQLDKSGLPSDRFFAERPEGSVSTLKIQRTQQEDSAVYLCASSLVGQPQHFGDGTRLSIL.

V gene TRBV7-2 combines with J gene TRBJ2-1; TRBD2 matches 7 bases. CDR3 length: 16 residues. Germline CDR1 is SGHTA and CDR2 is FQGNSA. V trimming: 4 bases; J trimming: 7 bases; junction bases outside the gene matches: 13. CDR3 sequence reads: CASSSGRLASGNEQFF. Here the CDR3 DNA reads TGTGCCAGCAGCTCCGGGCGACTAGCTTCGGGGAATGAGCAGTTCTTC. Full variable domain (rest looked up from reference TRBV7-2 and TRBJ2-1): GAGVSQSPSNKVTEKGKDVELRCDPISGHTALYWYRQSLGQGLEFLIYFQGNSAPDKSGLPSDRFSAERTGGSVSTLTIQRTQQEDSAVYLCASSSGRLASGNEQFFGPGTRLTVL.

V is TRBV18 and J is TRBJ2-1; TRBD2 matches 11 bases. This CDR3 spans 17 amino acids. V was clipped by 2 bases and J by 2 bases; unmatched bases: 5. CDR1 is KGHSH, CDR2 LQKENI, per germline. CDR3 protein: CASSPTEGLAAYNEQFF. The CDR3 DNA sequence: TGTGCCAGCTCACCAACAGAGGGACTAGCGGCCTACAATGAGCAGTTCTTC. Complete variable domain (other parts from reference TRBV18 and TRBJ2-1): NAGVMQNPRHLVRRRGQEARLRCSPMKGHSHVYWYRQLPEEGLKFMVYLQKENIIDESGMPKERFSAEFPKEGPSILRIQQVVRGDSAAYFCASSPTEGLAAYNEQFFGPGTRLTVL.

Notes on this clone: Other DNA sequences in this specimen translate into the identical CDR3. V gene TRBV5-6 combines with J gene TRBJ1-5; 7 bases align to TRBD1. V gave up 0 bases and J gave up 6 bases; unmatched junction bases: 3. The CDR3 spans 14 residues. Looked up from germline, CDR1 is SGHDT and CDR2 is YYEEEE. DNA of the CDR3: TGTGCCAGCAGCTTGGTCTCAGGGGGTCAGCCCCAGCATTTT. Amino acid sequence: CASSLVSGGQPQHF. The full variable domain, rest sourced from reference TRBV5-6 and TRBJ1-5, is DAGVTQSPTHLIKTRGQQVTLRCSPKSGHDTVSWYQQALGQGPQFIFQYYEEEERQRGNFPDRFSGHQFPNYSSELNVNALLLGDSALYLCASSLVSGGQPQHFGDGTRLSIL.

The chain uses TRBV28 and TRBJ2-3; D unclear. Trimming pared 6 bases from V and 8 bases from J, leaving 15 bases between. The germline gives CDR1 MDHEN, CDR2 SYDVKM. The CDR3 is 13 amino acids. CDR3 sequence: CASSGSTPGTQYF. Written as DNA, the CDR3 is TGTGCCAGCAGCGGGTCAACCCCGGGTACGCAGTATTTT.

This chain uses TRBV2 with TRBJ1-2, with D hard to call. CDR1 and CDR2 (germline): SNHLY, FYNNEI. V was pared by 3 bases and J by 7 bases, with 3 bases between. The length of the CDR3 is 10 residues. The CDR3 region is CASSEGGYTF. The CDR3, as DNA: TGTGCCAGCAGTGAGGGTGGCTACACCTTC.

The J gene is TRBJ2-1, the V gene TRBV3-1 (or the pseudogene TRBV3-2); TRBD2 agrees at 11 bases. The J segment lost 10 bases and the V segment lost 2 bases, leaving 7 bases of the junction unmatched. CDR3 length: 15 residues. CDR1 is LGHDT and CDR2 is YNNKEL in the germline V gene (reference sequence). The CDR3 DNA sequence: TGTGCCAGCAGCCAACGGCTAGCGGGGGGAAGGGAGCAGTTCTTC. Translated: CASSQRLAGGREQFF.

The V gene is TRBV3-1 (or the pseudogene TRBV3-2), the J gene TRBJ1-6, with D hard to call. Germline V gene lookup returns CDR1 LGHDT and CDR2 YNNKEL (reference sequence). The CDR3 is 19 amino acids. The V end lost 4 bases, the J end lost 0 bases, and 19 bases lay between the germline ends. CDR3 in amino acids: CASSRFDYSSSSYNSPLHF. The CDR3 nucleotides are TGTGCCAGCAGCCGCTTCGACTACAGCTCCAGCTCCTATAATTCACCCCTCCACTTT.

The J gene is TRBJ1-2, the V gene TRBV4-3, with D unclear. This CDR3 has 13 residues. V lost 5 bases to trimming and J lost 8 bases, with 15 bases between them. From germline, CDR1 is LGHNA and CDR2 YSLEER. The CDR3 reads CASSVTRSWGYTF. CDR3 in DNA: TGCGCCAGCAGCGTGACCCGGTCTTGGGGCTACACCTTC.

V gene TRBV2 combines with J gene TRBJ1-2; the match to TRBD1 covers 7 bases. V was pared by 3 bases and J by 2 bases, with 3 bases of the junction left unmatched. The CDR3 has 14 amino acids. In germline, CDR1 is SNHLY, CDR2 FYNNEI. CDR3 in DNA: TGTGCCAGCAGTGAGAGGGGGCGAAACTATGGCTACACCTTC. It specifies CASSERGRNYGYTF.

The chain employs TRBV2 and TRBJ1-2, with TRBD1 matching over 7 bases. Germline trimming cut 4 bases from V and 4 bases from J; bases unmatched to any gene: 9. The germline V gene has CDR1 SNHLY and CDR2 FYNNEI. CDR3 length: 15 amino acids. The CDR3 sequence is CASSGLPGQIYGYTF. CDR3 sequence (DNA): TGTGCCAGCAGTGGGCTGCCGGGACAGATCTATGGCTACACCTTC. The full variable domain, with the rest looked up from reference TRBV2 and TRBJ1-2, is EPEVTQTPSHQVTQMGQEVILRCVPISNHLYFYWYRQILGQKVEFLVSFYNNEISEKSEIFDDQFSVERPDGSNFTLKIRSTKLEDSAMYFCASSGLPGQIYGYTFGSGTRLTVV.

This chain links TRBV4-2 with TRBJ1-2; 8 positions agree with TRBD1. The CDR3 is 15 residues long. With V trimmed by 6 bases and J by 7 bases, 13 bases remained unmatched. The germline V gene has CDR1 LGHNA and CDR2 YNFKEQ. CDR3 loop: CASRSSGQGWSGYTF. The CDR3 DNA follows: TGTGCCAGCAGATCTTCAGGACAGGGATGGAGTGGCTACACCTTC.

This chain uses TRBV7-2 with TRBJ1-1; D remains unclear. Germline assignment: CDR1 SGHTA and CDR2 FQGNSA. The CDR3 length is 13 residues. V was pared by 4 bases and J by 2 bases, with 8 bases between. Here the CDR3 DNA reads TGTGCCAGCAGCTCGTGGGGAAACACTGAAGCTTTCTTT. It specifies CASSSWGNTEAFF.

This clone was seen only once. The V gene is TRBV4-2, the J gene TRBJ1-1; D is unclear. V lost 4 bases to trimming and J lost 1 base, with 10 bases between them. CDR3 length: 14 amino acids. CDR1 is LGHNA and CDR2 is YNFKEQ in the germline V gene. The CDR3 loop is CASSRSQENTEAFF. The CDR3 DNA reads TGTGCCAGCAGCCGCTCCCAGGAGAACACTGAAGCTTTCTTT.

The chain joins TRBV6-2 or TRBV6-3 to TRBJ2-5; D is uncertain. Germline CDR1 reads MNHEY; CDR2 reads SVGEGT. V lost 6 bases and J 5 bases, leaving 13 bases between the germline ends. The CDR3 sequence is 13 residues long. The CDR3: CASSRQLFETQYF. The CDR3 nucleotides are TGTGCCAGCAGCCGCCAACTATTTGAGACCCAGTACTTC.

This chain joins TRBV9 and TRBJ1-1; no clear D. The CDR3 sequence is 13 residues long. Germline CDR1 and CDR2: SGDLS and YYNGEE. V was shortened by 3 bases and J by 5 bases, with 11 bases between the two germline ends. CDR3 DNA: TGTGCCAGCAGCGCCGGAACGGCGACTGAAGCTTTCTTT. Encoded protein: CASSAGTATEAFF.

The rearrangement links TRBV5-5 to TRBJ1-1, with TRBD1 identical over 8 bases. Germline V gene sequence: CDR1 SGHKS, CDR2 YYEKEE (reference sequence). The V gene end was trimmed by 4 bases and the J gene end by 3 bases; junction bases not matched to a gene: 2. The CDR3 extends over 13 amino acids. The CDR3 here is CASSTTGDTEAFF. CDR3 DNA: TGTGCCAGCAGCACGACAGGGGACACTGAAGCTTTCTTT.

This clone was picked up a small number of times. The chain uses TRBV6-5 and TRBJ2-2, with a possible D match to TRBD1 (6 bases). The CDR3 is 16 amino acids. Germline loops: CDR1 MNHEY, CDR2 SVGAGI. Trimming left V 0 bases short and J 4 bases short, with 12 bases between. The CDR3 DNA reads TGTGCCAGCAGTTACTCGGGCAGGGGAAGCACCGGGGAGCTGTTTTTT. Its protein product is CASSYSGRGSTGELFF.

The chain links TRBV7-9 to TRBJ1-1, with a tentative D call TRBD1 (5 bases). This CDR3 is built from 12 residues. CDR1 is SEHNR, CDR2 FQNEAQ, per germline (reference sequence). The V end lost 3 bases, the J end lost 11 bases, and 13 bases lay between the germline ends. The CDR3 DNA sequence: TGTGCCAGCAGCTTCGGGGGAGGTACTGCTTTCTTT. Translating it yields CASSFGGGTAFF.

The CDR3 DNA sequence: TGTGCCAGCAGTCCCTCACCCTGGGATACGCAGTATTTT. Translated, it gives CASSPSPWDTQYF. The gene calls are TRBV27 and TRBJ2-3; D unresolved. The CDR3 totals 13 residues. V was shortened by 5 bases and J by 6 bases, with 12 bases between the two germline ends. The germline gives CDR1 MNHEY, CDR2 SMNVEV (reference sequence).

For the CDR3, the DNA is TGTGCCAGCACCTCAGGGGCAGATACGCAGTATTTT. It translates to CASTSGADTQYF. V is TRBV3-1 (or the pseudogene TRBV3-2) and J is TRBJ2-3, with D possibly matching TRBD1 (6 bases). CDR3 length: 12 residues. Germline V gives CDR1 LGHDT, CDR2 YNNKEL (reference sequence). V shed 7 bases and J shed 4 bases, with 9 bases lying between them.

V usage is TRBV25-1 and J usage is TRBJ1-3; 8 bases are shared with TRBD1. Germline lookup yields CDR1 MGHDK and CDR2 SYGVNS. The junction had 13 bases not matched to a gene; V was cut back by 6 bases and J by 6 bases. CDR3 size: 16 residues. The CDR3 nucleotides read TGTGCCAGCAGGGGGCCAGAGGACAGGGTGGCAAACACCATATATTTT. Translated, it gives CASRGPEDRVANTIYF.

This chain links TRBV7-9 with TRBJ1-6; tentatively, D is TRBD1 (5 bases). CDR1 and CDR2 from the germline V gene are SEHNR and FQNEAQ (reference sequence). The CDR3 length is 17 residues. The germline V and J ends were trimmed by 1 base and 4 bases, with 14 bases remaining between them. Here the CDR3 DNA reads TGTGCCAGCAGCTTAGACCCGGGACGAAGTTATAATTCACCCCTCCACTTT. It yields the protein CASSLDPGRSYNSPLHF. The entire variable domain, with the rest obtained from reference TRBV7-9 and TRBJ1-6, is as follows: DTGVSQNPRHKITKRGQNVTFRCDPISEHNRLYWYRQTLGQGPEFLTYFQNEAQLEKSRLLSDRFSAERPKGSFSTLEIQRTEQGDSAMYLCASSLDPGRSYNSPLHFGNGTRLTVT.

V is TRBV9 and J is TRBJ2-2; D unclear. CDR3 length equals 12 residues. V lost 4 bases, J lost 2 bases, and 3 bases lay in between. CDR1 is SGDLS, CDR2 YYNGEE, per germline. The CDR3 spells CASSPNTGELFF. In nucleotides, the CDR3 is TGTGCCAGCAGCCCAAACACCGGGGAGCTGTTTTTT.

This rearrangement joins TRBV7-9 to TRBJ2-7, with D perhaps matching TRBD1 or TRBD2 (5 bases each). The V end lost 4 bases, the J end lost 2 bases, and 12 bases lay between the germline ends. Per the germline V gene, CDR1 is SEHNR and CDR2 is FQNEAQ (reference sequence). The CDR3 is made up of 14 amino acids. The DNA of the CDR3 is TGTGCCAGCAGCTCGGACTGGGGGACCTACGAGCAGTACTTC. Its protein is CASSSDWGTYEQYF.

This clone showed up just a few times. The chain couples TRBV7-2 to TRBJ1-2; the D is unclear. This CDR3 has 14 amino acids. Between the trimmed V and J ends, which lost 0 bases and 8 bases, there was a span of 13 bases. Germline V CDR1 and CDR2: SGHTA, FQGNSA. CDR3 coding DNA: TGTGCCAGCAGCTTAGCGCGGAACGAGAGGGGCTACACCTTC. As protein: CASSLARNERGYTF.